Listed here is a single T cell receptor beta chain. One end of the junction does not line up with germline, which may come from a read error. This sample stems from a study of tumor and adjacent non-tumor tissue in lung cancer. At the level of the study: Each sample yielded a few million productive TCRbeta reads on average.

The template was RNA from unsorted bulk tissue. The normal lung tissue was taken more than 3 cm from the tumor edge. Donors were chemotherapy-naive, newly diagnosed lung cancer surgical patients in China, August–late 2014. CDR3 length: 14 residues. The germline gives CDR1 MNHNY, CDR2 SVGAGI (reference sequence). The library came from three nested PCR rounds adapted from ARM-PCR protocols. TCRdb re-called the multiplex PCR reads through MiXCR, storing one row per CDR3 protein. The table has about 110,000 distinct CDR3 sequences, under 65% seen once. The J gene is TRBJ2-1, the V gene TRBV6-6; 11 bases agree with TRBD2. The source of this sequence is a man between 60 and 75 years old with non-small cell lung cancer. Sequences were obtained from distant non-tumor lung tissue. The CDR3 bases are TGTACCAGCAGTACTAGCGGGGGTCACAATGAGCAGTTCTTC. It yields the protein CTSSTSGGHNEQFF.